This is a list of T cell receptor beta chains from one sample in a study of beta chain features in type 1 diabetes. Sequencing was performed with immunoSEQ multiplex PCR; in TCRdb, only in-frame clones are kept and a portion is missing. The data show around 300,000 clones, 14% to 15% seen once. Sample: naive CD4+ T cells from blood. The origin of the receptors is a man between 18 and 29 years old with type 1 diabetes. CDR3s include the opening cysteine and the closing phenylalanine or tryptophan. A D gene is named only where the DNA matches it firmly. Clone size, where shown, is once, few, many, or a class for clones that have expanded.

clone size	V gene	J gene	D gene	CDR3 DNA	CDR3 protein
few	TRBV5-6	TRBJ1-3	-	TGTGCCAGCAGCACTTTTGGAAACACCATATATTTT	CASSTFGNTIYF
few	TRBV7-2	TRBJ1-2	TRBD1	TGTGCCAGCAGCCGAGACAGGGTATATCGGGGCTACACCTTC	CASSRDRVYRGYTF
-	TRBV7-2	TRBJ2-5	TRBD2	TGTGCCAGCAGCTTAGTTATCCGGACTAGCGGGGAAGAGACCCAGTACTTC	CASSLVIRTSGEETQYF
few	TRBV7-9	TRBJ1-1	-	TGTGCCAGCAGCTTAGGGGACAAGAACACTGAAGCTTTCTTT	CASSLGDKNTEAFF
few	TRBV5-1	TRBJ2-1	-	TGCGCCAGCAGCTTGGGTTTTGGACCGGGATCCTACAATGAGCAGTTCTTC	CASSLGFGPGSYNEQFF
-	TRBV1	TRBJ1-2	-	TGCACCAGCAGCCCGTTGACAGGGTCAAACTATGGCTACACCTTC	CTSSPLTGSNYGYTF
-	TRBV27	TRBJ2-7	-	TGTGCCAGCAGTAGGACTTACATCGAGCAGTACTTC	CASSRTYIEQYF
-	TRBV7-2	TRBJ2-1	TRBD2	TGTGCCAGCAGCCAGATGGCTAGCGGACAAAATGAGCAGTTCTTC	CASSQMASGQNEQFF
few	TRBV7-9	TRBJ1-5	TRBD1	TGTGCCAGCAGCCCGACAGGGAATTTGAATCAGCCCCAGCATTTT	CASSPTGNLNQPQHF
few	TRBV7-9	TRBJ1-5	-	TGTGCCAGCAGCCCCCTCGGGGGACCTTATCAGCCCCAGCATTTT	CASSPLGGPYQPQHF
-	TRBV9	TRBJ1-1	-	TGTGCCAGCAGCGTAATCAGGGAACCTGAAGCTTTCTTT	CASSVIREPEAFF
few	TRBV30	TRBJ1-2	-	TGTGCCTGGAGTGTAAATCGGGGAAGCTATGGCTACACCTTC	CAWSVNRGSYGYTF
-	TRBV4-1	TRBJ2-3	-	TGCGCCAGCAGCCAGTCACTGGAGGGTAGCACAGATACGCAGTATTTT	CASSQSLEGSTDTQYF
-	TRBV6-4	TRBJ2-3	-	TGTGCCAGCAGTGACCGCGCGAGCACAGATACGCAGTATTTT	CASSDRASTDTQYF
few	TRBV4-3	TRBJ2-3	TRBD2	TGCGCCAGCAGGAGTAGCGGGGGTCCCAGCACAGATACGCAGTATTTT	CASRSSGGPSTDTQYF
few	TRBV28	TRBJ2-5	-	TGTGCCAGCAGTTACGGGGTTCGAGAGACCCAGTACTTC	CASSYGVRETQYF
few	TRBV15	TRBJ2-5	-	TGTGCCACCAGTAACAGCCTAGGACTACAAGAGACCCAGTACTTC	CATSNSLGLQETQYF
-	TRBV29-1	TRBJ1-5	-	TGCAGCGCGACAGGAGACAATCAGCCCCAGCATTTT	CSATGDNQPQHF
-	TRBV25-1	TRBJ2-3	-	TGTGCCAGCAGTGAGAGACAACTCACAGATACGCAGTATTTT	CASSERQLTDTQYF
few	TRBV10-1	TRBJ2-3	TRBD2	TGCGCCAGCAGTGTTGCACTAGCGGGCCCAGATACGCAGTATTTT	CASSVALAGPDTQYF
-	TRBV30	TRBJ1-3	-	TGTGCCTGGAGCGCACAGCTGAGCTCTGGAAACACCATATATTTT	CAWSAQLSSGNTIYF
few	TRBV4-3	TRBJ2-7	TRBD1	TGCGCCAGCAGCCAAGATTCAGGGGGCTACGAGCAGTACTTC	CASSQDSGGYEQYF
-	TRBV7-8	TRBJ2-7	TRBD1	TGTGCCAGCAGCTTGCGGACAGGGGGGGAGCAGTACTTC	CASSLRTGGEQYF
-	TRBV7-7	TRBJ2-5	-	TGTGCCAGTGCGGCGGTCGGTCAAGAGACCCAGTACTTC	CASAAVGQETQYF